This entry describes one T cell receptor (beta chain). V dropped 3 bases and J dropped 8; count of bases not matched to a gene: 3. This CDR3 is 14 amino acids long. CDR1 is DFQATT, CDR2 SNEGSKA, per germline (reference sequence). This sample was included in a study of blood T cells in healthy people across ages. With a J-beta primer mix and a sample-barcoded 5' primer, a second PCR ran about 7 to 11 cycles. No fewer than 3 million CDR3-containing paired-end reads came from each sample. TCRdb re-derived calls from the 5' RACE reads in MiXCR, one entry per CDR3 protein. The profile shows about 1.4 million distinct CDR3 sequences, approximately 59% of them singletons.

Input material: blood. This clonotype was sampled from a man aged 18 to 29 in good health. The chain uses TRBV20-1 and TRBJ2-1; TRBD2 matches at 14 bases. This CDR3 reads CSARTSGRVDEQFF. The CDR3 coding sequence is TGCAGTGCTAGGACTAGCGGGAGGGTTGATGAGCAGTTCTTC.